The 24 T cell receptor beta chains reported below all come from one sample, sequenced in a study of cytomegalovirus exposure and HLA in healthy donors. With 60 Vbeta and 13 Jbeta primers, the PCR was carried out. Only in-frame clones appear in the TCRdb table, and some are missing; sequencing was by immunoSEQ multiplex PCR. The data contain over 150,000 clones, about 84% of them singletons. What was sequenced was PBMCs. The receptors were sampled from a man between 18 and 29 years old in good health and CMV-seronegative.

The chain carries TRBV5-1 and TRBJ2-3; 9 bases fit TRBD1. This CDR3 has 17 residues. In germline, CDR1 is SGHRS, CDR2 YFSETQ. V dropped 4 bases and J dropped 3; count of bases not matched to a gene: 12. DNA of the CDR3: TGCGCCAGCAGCATACGTCCGACAGGGGGACATACAGATACGCAGTATTTT. Amino acid sequence: CASSIRPTGGHTDTQYF. The complete variable domain, with remaining parts taken from reference TRBV5-1 and TRBJ2-3, reads KAGVTQTPRYLIKTRGQQVTLSCSPISGHRSVSWYQQTPGQGLQFLFEYFSETQRNKGNFPGRFSGRQFSNSRSEMNVSTLELGDSALYLCASSIRPTGGHTDTQYFGPGTRLTVL.

The gene calls are TRBV27 and TRBJ2-3, with 7 bases fitting TRBD2. CDR1 is MNHEY and CDR2 is SMNVEV in the germline V gene (reference sequence). The CDR3 loop spans 15 amino acids. V trimming: 2 bases; J trimming: 0 bases; junction bases outside the gene matches: 2. Written as DNA, the CDR3 is TGTGCCAGCAGTTTAATGGGGGGGAGCACAGATACGCAGTATTTT. Protein sequence: CASSLMGGSTDTQYF.

The chain uses TRBV5-1 and TRBJ2-7; D possibly corresponds to TRBD1 (6 bases). CDR1 SGHRS and CDR2 YFSETQ come from the germline V gene. Trimming removed 4 bases at V and 6 bases at J, with 14 bases between. The CDR3 runs 13 residues. In nucleotides, the CDR3 is TGCGCCAGCAGCCACGGACAGCCTGCCGAGCAGTACTTC. Amino acid sequence: CASSHGQPAEQYF.

The chain carries TRBV20-1 and TRBJ1-3, with 8 bases aligning to TRBD1. The CDR3 contains 11 residues. With 7 bases clipped from V and 12 bases from J, the junction kept 8 bases outside the gene matches. Germline loops: CDR1 DFQATT, CDR2 SNEGSKA (reference sequence). CDR3 loop: CSVLDREGIYF. CDR3 nucleotide sequence: TGCAGTGTACTGGACAGGGAGGGCATATATTTT.

This clone was seen a single time. This rearrangement joins TRBV7-9 to TRBJ2-1, with TRBD2 matching over 8 bases. The J segment lost 8 bases and the V segment lost 6 bases, leaving 12 bases of the junction unmatched. This CDR3 region has 15 residues. Germline CDR1 is SEHNR and CDR2 is FQNEAQ (reference sequence). The CDR3 region has the DNA TGTGCCAGCAGTAACGGACTAGCCGCTTCGTATGAGCAGTTCTTC. Encoded protein: CASSNGLAASYEQFF.

The chain carries TRBV5-6 and TRBJ2-5; D perhaps matches TRBD2 (6 bases). The CDR3 loop spans 19 amino acids. The V gene's germline CDR1 is SGHDT and CDR2 YYEEEE. Trimming shortened V by 4 bases and J by 5 bases, and 30 bases separated the two germline ends. CDR3 DNA sequence: TGTGCCAGCAGCCCCACCATGGGCCGGGGTGGGCGCGGGGTGGAGACCCAGTACTTC. It codes for CASSPTMGRGGRGVETQYF.

The genes are TRBV2 and TRBJ1-1; 9 nucleotides align to TRBD1. The CDR3 has 15 residues. Germline CDR1 SNHLY, CDR2 FYNNEI. V lost 10 bases and J lost 2; bases outside the gene matches: 11. The CDR3 sequence: CANIYRDRENTEAFF. CDR3 DNA: TGTGCCAACATCTACCGGGACAGGGAAAACACTGAAGCTTTCTTT.

The chain has TRBV19 and TRBJ1-1, with TRBD1 matching over 9 bases. The CDR3 consists of 15 residues. Trimming cost V 4 bases and J 0 bases; bases outside gene matches: 3. The germline CDR1 and CDR2 sequences are LNHDA and SQIVND (reference sequence). The CDR3 loop reads CASSTGQGLNTEAFF. In nucleotides, the CDR3 is TGTGCCAGTAGTACGGGACAGGGACTGAACACTGAAGCTTTCTTT.

The CDR3 DNA sequence: TGTGCCAGCAGCTTACGCTACACAGATACGCAGTATTTT. This translates into CASSLRYTDTQYF. This rearrangement joins TRBV11-3 to TRBJ2-3; no clear D. V was clipped by 2 bases and J by 2 bases, with 5 bases between them. The CDR3 is made up of 13 amino acids. The V gene's germline CDR1 is SGHNT and CDR2 YENEEA.

The rearrangement links TRBV7-8 to TRBJ2-2; maybe TRBD1 (5 bases). The germline CDR1 and CDR2 sequences are SGHVS and FQNEAQ. Trimming stripped 1 base from V and 0 bases from J, with 6 bases between. The CDR3 loop spans 15 amino acids. The CDR3 spells CASSLEGANTGELFF. The CDR3 bases are TGTGCCAGCAGCTTAGAAGGGGCGAACACCGGGGAGCTGTTTTTT.

In this sample, this clone turned up a few times. This sequence joins TRBV7-9 and TRBJ2-2; D unclear. V lost 2 bases and J 5 bases, leaving 6 bases between the germline ends. This CDR3 has 13 residues. The V gene's germline CDR1 is SEHNR and CDR2 FQNEAQ (reference sequence). Here the CDR3 reads CASSLSTTGELFF. DNA of the CDR3: TGTGCCAGCAGCTTATCTACGACCGGGGAGCTGTTTTTT.

This clone was counted a single time. The chain recombines TRBV27 with TRBJ2-7; 7 bases are a match to TRBD1. The CDR3 contains 14 residues. Germline V gene sequence: CDR1 MNHEY, CDR2 SMNVEV (reference sequence). V was pared by 5 bases and J by 6 bases, with 10 bases of the junction left unmatched. CDR3 in DNA: TGTGCCAGCAGTGTCGGACAGGCGATTGGCGAGCAGTACTTC. This sequence encodes CASSVGQAIGEQYF.

This clone came up a few times. The gene calls are TRBV19 and TRBJ1-5; TRBD1 matches at 8 bases. After removal of 5 bases from V and 6 bases from J, the junction contained 9 bases not matched to a gene. This CDR3 has 15 amino acids. The germline gives CDR1 LNHDA, CDR2 SQIVND (reference sequence). The CDR3 DNA reads as TGTGCCAGTAGTCATGGTCGGACAGGGTTTCAGCCCCAGCATTTT. It translates to CASSHGRTGFQPQHF.

This clone occurred once. The chain uses TRBV6-1 and TRBJ1-5; 8 bases line up with TRBD1. The CDR3 is 14 amino acids. Per the germline V gene, CDR1 is MNHNS and CDR2 is SASEGT. V lost 8 bases to trimming and J lost 6 bases; unmatched junction nucleotides: 9. CDR3 nucleotide sequence: TGTGCCAGCCTCGCAGGGGGCGCGGGTCAGCCCCAGCATTTT. Its translation: CASLAGGAGQPQHF.

The chain carries TRBV14 and TRBJ2-2, with TRBD2 as a possible D gene (5 bases). The length of the CDR3 is 15 residues. CDR1 is SGHDN and CDR2 is FVKESK in the germline V gene. Trimming removed 4 bases at V and 7 bases at J, with 16 bases between. The CDR3 coding sequence is TGTGCCAGCAGCCGACCCGGTGGAGGCTACGGGGAGCTGTTTTTT. Protein sequence: CASSRPGGGYGELFF.

The CDR3: CSAQAANEKLFF. In nucleotides, the CDR3 is TGCAGCGCACAGGCGGCTAATGAAAAACTGTTTTTT. The chain is built from TRBV29-1 and TRBJ1-4; TRBD1 is a possible D gene (5 bases). CDR1 is SQVTM, CDR2 ANQGSEA, per germline. Trimming took off 7 bases at V and 3 bases at J, with 9 bases between the two ends. This CDR3 contains 12 residues.

This sequence joins TRBV7-3 and TRBJ2-1; tentatively, D is TRBD2 (5 bases). The CDR3 is made up of 14 amino acids. The germline gives CDR1 SGHTA, CDR2 FQGTGA. Trimming took off 7 bases at V and 9 bases at J, with 19 bases between the two ends. The CDR3 nucleotides read TGTGCCAGCACCAACCGGGGTAGGTGGGGTGAGCAGTTCTTC. Protein product: CASTNRGRWGEQFF.

V usage is TRBV29-1 and J usage is TRBJ2-2; D gene uncertain. Trimming pared 5 bases from V and 1 base from J, leaving 8 bases between. The CDR3 loop spans 13 amino acids. Germline-derived CDR1 and CDR2 are SQVTM and ANQGSEA. The CDR3 coding sequence is TGCAGCGTTTTTTCACAGAACACCGGGGAGCTGTTTTTT. Residues: CSVFSQNTGELFF.

This chain connects TRBV9 to TRBJ2-3; TRBD2 matches at 10 bases. This CDR3 region has 16 residues. Unmatched junction bases numbered 9, after V lost 0 bases and J lost 8 bases. CDR1 and CDR2 from the germline V gene are SGDLS and YYNGEE. CDR3 protein: CASSVVTSGPAGTQYF. The DNA of the CDR3 is TGTGCCAGCAGCGTAGTGACTAGCGGGCCTGCTGGTACGCAGTATTTT.

V usage is TRBV21-1 and J usage is TRBJ2-5; the table's D call, TRBD2, has no DNA check behind it. TRBV21-1 is shown as a pseudogene. CDR3 length: 19 amino acids. The CDR3 nucleotides are TGTGCCAGCAGCAAAGCTCTAGCGGGAGGGCTCATCAGATGGGAGACCCAGTACTTC. Amino acids: CASSKALAGGLIRWETQYF.

The chain uses TRBV6-5 and TRBJ1-2; 7 bases line up with TRBD1. Germline V gene lookup returns CDR1 MNHEY and CDR2 SVGAGI. The V and J ends lost 2 bases and 3 bases, in that order; junction bases with no gene match: 3. This CDR3 spans 14 amino acids. The CDR3 region is CASSYIDRDYGYTF. The CDR3 DNA sequence: TGTGCCAGCAGTTACATAGACAGGGACTATGGCTACACCTTC.

V usage is TRBV7-2 and J usage is TRBJ2-1; 9 bases agree with TRBD2. Germline V gene data show CDR1 as SGHTA and CDR2 as FQGNSA. The CDR3 consists of 15 residues. V lost 3 bases and J lost 4; bases outside the gene matches: 4. CDR3 nucleotides: TGTGCCAGCAGCTTGGAGCGGGGGGAATACAATGAGCAGTTCTTC. This codes for CASSLERGEYNEQFF.

The genes are TRBV7-3 and TRBJ2-7, with 8 nucleotides matching TRBD1. J gave up 2 bases and V 5 bases, and 2 bases lay outside the gene matches. CDR3 length: 13 residues. Germline CDR1 is SGHTA and CDR2 is FQGTGA. CDR3 DNA: TGTGCCAGCAGCAAGGGACAGGCCTACGAGCAGTACTTC. Translation: CASSKGQAYEQYF.

The chain combines TRBV2 with TRBJ2-5; 7 bases fit TRBD2. The J call is uncertain, as TRBJ2-7 better fits the DNA end. The CDR3 is 14 amino acids. CDR1 is SNHLY and CDR2 is FYNNEI in the germline V gene. The CDR3 bases are TGTGCCAGCTCTGAGCGGGGATTCTCCTACGAGCAGTACTTC. Protein product: CASSERGFSYEQYF.